This T cell receptor (beta chain) was profiled in a study of CD8 T cells in ankylosing spondylitis. TCRdb re-called the 5' RACE reads with MiXCR, one entry per CDR3 protein. This table has 240,000 or so distinct CDR3 sequences, around 7.8% appearing once. Study-wide points: According to the report, clones linked to the disease were significantly enriched in matched synovial fluid samples taken from ankylosing spondylitis patients.

This CDR3 is 17 amino acids long. V was trimmed by 3 bases and J by 2 bases, leaving 14 bases between them. The germline gives CDR1 LNHDA, CDR2 SQIVND (reference sequence). Turning to this clonotype: Its antigen is unidentified.

This receptor was identified in a male donor with ankylosing spondylitis or in good health (not recorded which). The J gene is TRBJ1-6, the V gene TRBV19; D gene uncertain. The specimen sequenced was blood, either unsorted or a sorted T cell fraction (not recorded which). The CDR3 DNA reads TGTGCCAGTAGTATCCGAACCTCCGGAGCCTATAATTCACCCCTCCACTTT. This gives the protein CASSIRTSGAYNSPLHF.